This TCR beta chain was identified during a study of cytomegalovirus exposure and HLA in healthy donors. The study's findings and limits: It was around 160 TCR beta chains that were listed as cytomegalovirus-associated. One variant, a missense change in DCLRE1C, was linked in a later analysis to TCR beta V- and J-gene trimming. TCR beta V segments were, for the most part, productive about 87% or about 30% of the time in an earlier analysis. Later analysis identified about 15,000 TCR beta sequences associated with HLA alleles, using a false discovery rate threshold of 0.05.

V was clipped by 4 bases and J by 1 base, with 10 bases between them. This CDR3 has 14 residues. In germline, CDR1 is LNHDA, CDR2 SQIVND (reference sequence). For this clone: Antigen unknown.

The PCR used 60 Vbeta and 13 Jbeta primers. TCRdb's table, derived via immunoSEQ multiplex PCR, lists solely in-frame clones and lacks some. Altogether roughly 200,000 clones are present, around 73% being singletons, with the ten largest covering roughly 3%. This TCR was sampled from a woman aged 25 to 39 in good health and CMV-seronegative. The sequencing sample was made of PBMCs. The chain uses TRBV19 and TRBJ1-1; D is perhaps TRBD1 (6 bases). As DNA, the CDR3 is TGTGCCAGTAGTAGCGGACAGTGGAACACTGAAGCTTTCTTT. It codes for CASSSGQWNTEAFF.